Listed below are T cell receptor beta chains from one sample, sequenced in a study of cytomegalovirus exposure and HLA in healthy donors. Profiled with immunoSEQ multiplex PCR; TCRdb holds only in-frame clones, not every one. The sample lists about 86,000 clones, about four fifths occurring once. The sequencing sample was made of PBMCs. Receptors were obtained from a woman in her thirties or forties in good health and CMV-seropositive. Both conserved end residues are part of each CDR3. D genes are given only for firm matches.

V	J	D	CDR3
TRBV27	TRBJ1-1	.	CASSLWGDTEAFF
TRBV7-2	TRBJ2-1	.	CASSLGGLSSGEQFF
TRBV19	TRBJ1-2	TRBD1	CASSRTGGSRNYGYTF
TRBV27	TRBJ2-2	.	CASSTTRDTGRTGELFF
TRBV9	TRBJ1-2	.	CASSVVDGGGYTF
TRBV7-3	TRBJ2-1	.	CASSYRPGSSYNEQFF
TRBV7-9	TRBJ1-2	TRBD1	CASNFLQGAEGGYTF
TRBV27	TRBJ2-1	.	CASSFGVSGNEQFF
TRBV5-4	TRBJ2-1	.	CASSLGGAGNEQFF
TRBV7-2	TRBJ2-2	.	CASSPLGSTGELFF
TRBV7-6	TRBJ2-7	.	CASSLNEAGLEQYF
TRBV9	TRBJ1-1	.	CASSPIGDTEAFF
TRBV11-2	TRBJ2-3	.	CASSQSGSSTDTQYF
TRBV30	TRBJ1-2	TRBD1	CAWRRQGHYGYTF
TRBV13	TRBJ1-4	.	CASSSRGEEKLFF
TRBV7-2	TRBJ2-1	TRBD2	CASSLGTSGRALNEQFF
TRBV14	TRBJ2-1	.	CASSQDFGTLYNEQFF
TRBV18	TRBJ2-7	TRBD2	CASSPAGGPYEQYF
TRBV27	TRBJ2-3	.	CASSLGLRRHF
TRBV19	TRBJ2-3	.	CASRGGDTQYF
TRBV11-2	TRBJ2-7	.	CASSLKWVGHSYEQYF
TRBV7-6	TRBJ2-3	TRBD1	CASSTPGQGTDTQYF
TRBV18	TRBJ1-4	.	CASHPDSVGKLFF
TRBV6-5	TRBJ1-1	.	CASSYIGTGDTEAFF
TRBV5-1	TRBJ1-5	.	CASSLRGSQPQHF
TRBV19	TRBJ2-1	TRBD2	CASTASGYNEQFF
TRBV27	TRBJ1-1	.	CASSLSMGSTEAFF
TRBV7-9	TRBJ2-3	TRBD2	CASSPGLAGDRTDTQYF
TRBV25-1	TRBJ1-2	TRBD1	CASSEYARTGSDGYTF
TRBV19	TRBJ2-7	TRBD1	CASSPDRGPYEQYF
TRBV29-1	.	TRBD1	CSGRDRRTYEQYF
TRBV18	TRBJ1-6	.	CASSPKWTSPSSYNSPLHF
TRBV27	TRBJ1-5	TRBD1	CASSSRGRGIGQPQHF
TRBV27	TRBJ2-7	TRBD2	CASSLAGGPGREQYF
TRBV7-3	TRBJ2-2	.	CASSLGGEAGELFF
TRBV10-3	TRBJ1-3	.	CAIGQRFGNTIYF
TRBV5-6	TRBJ1-2	.	CASSLSGTTYGYTF
TRBV7-9	TRBJ2-2	.	CASSVDTNTGELFF
TRBV19	TRBJ1-5	TRBD1	CASTFTGGSFQPQHF
TRBV2	TRBJ1-3	.	CASSAGGGSGNTIYF
TRBV5-1	TRBJ2-3	TRBD2	CASSSRLAGADTQYF
TRBV19	TRBJ2-1	TRBD2	CASSIRTSGAYNEQFF
TRBV5-6	TRBJ1-2	TRBD1	CASSGRDRLYGYTF
TRBV29-1	TRBJ2-5	.	CSGRDSGKMETQYF
TRBV5-1	TRBJ2-7	.	CATRQASSYEQYF
TRBV5-1	TRBJ1-1	.	CASSPQGPSPGDPEAFF
TRBV9	TRBJ2-1	.	CASSAPSRGISYNEQFF
TRBV6-6	TRBJ1-1	TRBD1	CASSWTTGGTEAFF
TRBV28	TRBJ1-3	TRBD1	CASSLGTGTSGNTIYF
TRBV19	TRBJ1-1	.	CASSMGPTEAFF
TRBV7-3	TRBJ2-3	TRBD2	CASSWGEGMDTQYF